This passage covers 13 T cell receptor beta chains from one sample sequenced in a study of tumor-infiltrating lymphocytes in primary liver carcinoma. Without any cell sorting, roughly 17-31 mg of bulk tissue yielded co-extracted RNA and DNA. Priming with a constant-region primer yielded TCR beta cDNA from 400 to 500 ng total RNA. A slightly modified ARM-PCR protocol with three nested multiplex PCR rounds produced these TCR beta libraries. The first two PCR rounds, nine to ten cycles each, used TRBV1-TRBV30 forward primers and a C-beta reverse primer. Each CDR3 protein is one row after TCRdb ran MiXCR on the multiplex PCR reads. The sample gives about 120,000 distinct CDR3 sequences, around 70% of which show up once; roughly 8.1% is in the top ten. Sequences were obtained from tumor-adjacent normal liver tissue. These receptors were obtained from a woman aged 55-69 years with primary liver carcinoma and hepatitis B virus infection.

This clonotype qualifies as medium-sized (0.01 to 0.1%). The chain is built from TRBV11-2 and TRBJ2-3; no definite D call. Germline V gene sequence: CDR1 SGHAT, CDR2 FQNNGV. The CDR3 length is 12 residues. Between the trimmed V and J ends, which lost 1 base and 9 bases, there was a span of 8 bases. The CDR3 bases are TGTGCCAGCAGCTTAGTTTGGGAAACGCAGTATTTT. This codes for CASSLVWETQYF.

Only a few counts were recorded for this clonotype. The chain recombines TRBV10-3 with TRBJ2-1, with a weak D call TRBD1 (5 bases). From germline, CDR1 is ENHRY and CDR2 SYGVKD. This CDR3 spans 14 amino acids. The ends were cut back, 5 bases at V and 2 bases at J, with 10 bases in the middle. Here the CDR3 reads CAISTAGPYNEQFF. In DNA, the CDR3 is TGTGCCATCAGTACGGCAGGGCCCTACAATGAGCAGTTCTTC.

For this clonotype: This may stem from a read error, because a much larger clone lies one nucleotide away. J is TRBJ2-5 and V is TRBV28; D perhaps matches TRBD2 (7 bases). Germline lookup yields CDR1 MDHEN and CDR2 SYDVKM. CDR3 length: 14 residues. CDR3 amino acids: CGSSFGGALETQYF. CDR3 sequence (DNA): TGTGGCAGCAGTTTTGGGGGGGCGCTTGAGACCCAGTACTTC.

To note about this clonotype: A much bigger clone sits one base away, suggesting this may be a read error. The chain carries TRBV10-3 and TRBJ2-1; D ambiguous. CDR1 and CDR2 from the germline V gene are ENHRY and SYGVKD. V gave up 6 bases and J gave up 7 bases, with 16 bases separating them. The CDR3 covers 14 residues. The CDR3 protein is CAISPFRELNEQFF. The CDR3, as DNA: TGTGCCATCAGCCCCTTTAGGGAACTAAATGAGCAGTTCTTC.

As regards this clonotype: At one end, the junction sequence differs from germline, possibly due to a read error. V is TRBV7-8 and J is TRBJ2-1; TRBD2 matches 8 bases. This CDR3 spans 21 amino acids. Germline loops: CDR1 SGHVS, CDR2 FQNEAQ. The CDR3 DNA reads TGTGCCAGCAGCTTATACCTCCCGGGACTAGTGGGAGTGAGCTCCTACTATGAGCAGTTCTTC. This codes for CASSLYLPGLVGVSSYYEQFF.

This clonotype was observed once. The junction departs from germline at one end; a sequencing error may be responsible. CDR3 DNA: TGTGCAAGCAGCTTAGGCCCATCGGGGACTGAGAATCAGCTCCAGCATTTT. This translates into CASSLGPSGTENQLQHF. V is TRBV11-2 and J is TRBJ1-5; D is perhaps TRBD1 (5 bases). Germline-derived CDR1 and CDR2 are SGHAT and FQNNGV. This CDR3 region has 17 residues.

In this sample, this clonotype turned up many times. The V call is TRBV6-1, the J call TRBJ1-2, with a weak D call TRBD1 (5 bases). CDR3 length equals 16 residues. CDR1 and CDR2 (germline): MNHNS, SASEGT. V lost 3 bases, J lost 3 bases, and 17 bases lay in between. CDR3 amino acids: CASSDPGSRSHYGYTF. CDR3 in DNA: TGTGCCAGCAGTGACCCAGGGAGCAGATCCCACTATGGCTACACCTTC.

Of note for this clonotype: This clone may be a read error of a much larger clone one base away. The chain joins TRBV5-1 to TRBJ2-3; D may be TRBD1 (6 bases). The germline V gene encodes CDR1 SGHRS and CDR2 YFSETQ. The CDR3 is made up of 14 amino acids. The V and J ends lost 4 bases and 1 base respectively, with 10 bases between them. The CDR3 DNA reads TGCGCCAGCAGCGGGGGCCGCGGCACAGATACGCAGTATTTT. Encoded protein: CASSGGRGTDTQYF.

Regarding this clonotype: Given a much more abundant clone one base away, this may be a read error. The CDR3 DNA follows: TGCGCCAGCAGGACGACTAGCGGGACGTACAATGAGCAGTTCTTC. Translating it yields CASRTTSGTYNEQFF. The chain recombines TRBV5-1 with TRBJ2-1, with 11 positions matching TRBD2. This CDR3 comprises 15 residues. Germline V gene lookup returns CDR1 SGHRS and CDR2 YFSETQ. J lost 4 bases, V lost 5 bases, and 5 bases had no gene match.

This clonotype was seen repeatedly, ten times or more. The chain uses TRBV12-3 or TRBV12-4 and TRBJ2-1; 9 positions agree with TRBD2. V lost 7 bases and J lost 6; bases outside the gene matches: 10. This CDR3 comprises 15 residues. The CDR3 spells CASNLGLASVNEQFF. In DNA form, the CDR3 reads TGTGCCAGCAACCTGGGACTAGCCTCCGTCAATGAGCAGTTCTTC.

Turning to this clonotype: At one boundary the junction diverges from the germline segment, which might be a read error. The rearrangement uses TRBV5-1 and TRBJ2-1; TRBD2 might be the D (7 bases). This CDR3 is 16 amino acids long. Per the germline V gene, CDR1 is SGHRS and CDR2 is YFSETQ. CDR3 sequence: CASSLISGTIDNEKFF. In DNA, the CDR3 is TGCGCCAGCAGCTTGATCAGCGGGACAATTGACAATGAGAAGTTCTTC.

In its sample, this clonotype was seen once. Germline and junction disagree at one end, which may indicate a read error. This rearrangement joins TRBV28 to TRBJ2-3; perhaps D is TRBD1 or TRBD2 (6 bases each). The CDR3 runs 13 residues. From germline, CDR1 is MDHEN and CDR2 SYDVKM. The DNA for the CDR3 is TGTGCCGGCAGTTTAAGTTCTAGGGGGGAGCAGTATTTT. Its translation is CAGSLSSRGEQYF.

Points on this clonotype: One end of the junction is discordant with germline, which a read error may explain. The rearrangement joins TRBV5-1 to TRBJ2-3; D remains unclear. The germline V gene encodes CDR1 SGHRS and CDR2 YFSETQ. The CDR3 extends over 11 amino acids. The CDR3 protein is CVSSLADTQYF. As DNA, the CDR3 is TGTGTCAGCAGCTTGGCGGATACGCAGTATTTT. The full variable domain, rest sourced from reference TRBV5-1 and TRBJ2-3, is KAGVTQTPRYLIKTRGQQVTLSCSPISGHRSVSWYQQTPGQGLQFLFEYFSETQRNKGNFPGRFSGRQFSNSRSEMNVSTLELGDSALYLCVSSLADTQYFGPGTRLTVL.